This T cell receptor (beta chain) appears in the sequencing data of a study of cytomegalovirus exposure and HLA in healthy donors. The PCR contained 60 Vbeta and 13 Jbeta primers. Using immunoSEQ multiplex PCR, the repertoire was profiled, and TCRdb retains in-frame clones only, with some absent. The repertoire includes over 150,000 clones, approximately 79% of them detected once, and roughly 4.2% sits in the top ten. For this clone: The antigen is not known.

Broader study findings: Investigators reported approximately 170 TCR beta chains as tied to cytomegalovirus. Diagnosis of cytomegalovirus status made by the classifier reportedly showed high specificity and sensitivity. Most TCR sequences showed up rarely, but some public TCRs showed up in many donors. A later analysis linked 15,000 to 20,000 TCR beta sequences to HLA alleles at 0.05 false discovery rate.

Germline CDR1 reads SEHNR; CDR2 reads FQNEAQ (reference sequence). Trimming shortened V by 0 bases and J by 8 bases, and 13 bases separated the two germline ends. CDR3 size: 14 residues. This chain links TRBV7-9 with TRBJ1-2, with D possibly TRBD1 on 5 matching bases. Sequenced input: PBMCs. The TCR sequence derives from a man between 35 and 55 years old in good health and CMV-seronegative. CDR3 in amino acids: CASSLAGVVVGYTF. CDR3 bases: TGTGCCAGCAGCTTAGCAGGGGTTGTCGTCGGCTACACCTTC.